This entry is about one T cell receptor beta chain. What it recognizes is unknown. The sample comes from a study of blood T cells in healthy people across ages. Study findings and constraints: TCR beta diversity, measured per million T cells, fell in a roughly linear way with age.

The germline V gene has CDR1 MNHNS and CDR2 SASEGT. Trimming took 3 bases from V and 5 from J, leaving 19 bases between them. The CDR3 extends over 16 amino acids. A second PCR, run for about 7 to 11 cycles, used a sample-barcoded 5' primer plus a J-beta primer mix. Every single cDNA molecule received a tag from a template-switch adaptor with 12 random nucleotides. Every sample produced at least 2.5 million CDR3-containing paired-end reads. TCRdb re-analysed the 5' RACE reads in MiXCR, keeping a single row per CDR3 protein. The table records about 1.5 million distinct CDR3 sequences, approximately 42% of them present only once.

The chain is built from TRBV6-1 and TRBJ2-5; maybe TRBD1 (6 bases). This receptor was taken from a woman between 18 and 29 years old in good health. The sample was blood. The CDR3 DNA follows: TGTGCCAGCAGTGACAGGACAGAGCAATATTCGGAGACCCAGTACTTC. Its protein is CASSDRTEQYSETQYF.